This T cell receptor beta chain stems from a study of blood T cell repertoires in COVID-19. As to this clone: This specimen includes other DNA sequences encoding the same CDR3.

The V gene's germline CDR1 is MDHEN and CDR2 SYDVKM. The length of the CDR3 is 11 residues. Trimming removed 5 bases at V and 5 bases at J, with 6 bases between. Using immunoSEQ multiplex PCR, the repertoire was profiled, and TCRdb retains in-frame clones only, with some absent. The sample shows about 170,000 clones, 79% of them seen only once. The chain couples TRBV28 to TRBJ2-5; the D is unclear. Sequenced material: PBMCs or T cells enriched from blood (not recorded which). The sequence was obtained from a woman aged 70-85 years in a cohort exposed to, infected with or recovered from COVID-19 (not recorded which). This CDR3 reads CASSLRETQYF. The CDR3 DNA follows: TGTGCCAGCAGTCTCCGGGAGACCCAGTACTTC.